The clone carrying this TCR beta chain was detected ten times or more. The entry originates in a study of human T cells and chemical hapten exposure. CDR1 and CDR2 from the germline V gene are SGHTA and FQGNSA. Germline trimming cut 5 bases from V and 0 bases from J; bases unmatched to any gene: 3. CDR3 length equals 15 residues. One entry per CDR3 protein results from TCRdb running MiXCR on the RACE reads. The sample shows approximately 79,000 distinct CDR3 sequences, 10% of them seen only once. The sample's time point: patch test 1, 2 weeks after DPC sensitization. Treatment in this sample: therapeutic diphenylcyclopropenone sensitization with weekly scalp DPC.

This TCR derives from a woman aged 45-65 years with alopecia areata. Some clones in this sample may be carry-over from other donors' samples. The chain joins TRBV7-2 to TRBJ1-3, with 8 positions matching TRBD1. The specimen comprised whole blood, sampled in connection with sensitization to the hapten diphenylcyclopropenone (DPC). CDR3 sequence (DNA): TGTGCCAGCAGCCGGACAGGGCTCTCTGGAAACACCATATATTTT. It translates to CASSRTGLSGNTIYF.